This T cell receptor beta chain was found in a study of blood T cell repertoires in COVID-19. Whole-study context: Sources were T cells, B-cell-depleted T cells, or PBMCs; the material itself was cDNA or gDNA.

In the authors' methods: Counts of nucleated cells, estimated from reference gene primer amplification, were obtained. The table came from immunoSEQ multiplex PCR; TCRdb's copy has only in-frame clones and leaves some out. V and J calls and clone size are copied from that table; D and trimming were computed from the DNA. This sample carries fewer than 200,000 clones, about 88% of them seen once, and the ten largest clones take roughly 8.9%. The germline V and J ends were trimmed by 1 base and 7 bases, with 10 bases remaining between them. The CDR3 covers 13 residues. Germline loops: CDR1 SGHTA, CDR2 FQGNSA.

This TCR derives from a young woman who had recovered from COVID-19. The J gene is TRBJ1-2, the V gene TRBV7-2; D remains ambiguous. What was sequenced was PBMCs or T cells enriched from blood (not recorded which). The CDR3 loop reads CASSLVPEGGYTF. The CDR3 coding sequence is TGTGCCAGCAGCTTAGTTCCCGAGGGTGGCTACACCTTC.